The clone carrying this T cell receptor beta chain was observed at least ten times. Its antigen is still unknown. This sample is drawn from a study of T-cell reconstitution after alpha-beta-depleted transplantation in children. Germline V gene data show CDR1 as SGHKS and CDR2 as YYEKEE (reference sequence). CDR3 length: 15 amino acids. V lost 1 base, J lost 7 bases, and 18 bases lay in between. Construction of the TCRbeta library involved unique molecular identifiers. Each CDR3 protein gets one entry after TCRdb re-called the PCR reads with MiXCR. Of under 35,000 distinct CDR3 sequences listed, 15% to 20% are singletons. Findings and caveats of the study: Fresh T-cell production supplied most of the T-cell counts and diversity seen one year after transplant.

The chain is built from TRBV5-5 and TRBJ2-7; D might be TRBD2 (8 bases). Here the sequenced sample was PBMCs, mostly from graft donor cells, taken 60 days after TCRalphabeta/CD19-depleted stem cell transplant. The clonotype originates from a male patient between 2 and 10 years old who had a stem cell transplant for acute lymphoblastic leukemia, so the T cells may come from the graft donor. The CDR3 DNA follows: TGTGCCAGCAGCTTGCGACAGGGACTAGTAGGGGAGCAGTACTTC. Protein product: CASSLRQGLVGEQYF.